This TCR beta chain derives from a study of blood T cell repertoires in COVID-19. Across the study: There were acute and convalescent COVID-19 samples, and they came from the United States, Italy and Spain. PBMCs, B-cell-depleted T cells, or T cells provided the cDNA or gDNA that made up the material.

With 3 bases clipped from V and 2 bases from J, the junction kept 11 bases outside the gene matches. CDR1 is DFQATT and CDR2 is SNEGSKA in the germline V gene (reference sequence). This CDR3 region has 17 residues. Methods used by the authors: Researchers report that nucleated cell counts were estimated from reference gene primer amplification. Profiled with immunoSEQ multiplex PCR; TCRdb holds only in-frame clones, not every one. D and trimming were read from the DNA, whereas the V and J calls and clone size are those reported in that table. The sample carries 65,000 to 70,000 clones, 79% recorded once.

The sequencing input was peripheral blood. This clonotype was obtained from a human donor in a cohort sampled during active COVID-19. The chain is built from TRBV20-1 and TRBJ2-3; 10 bases fit TRBD2. CDR3 sequence reads: CSASIIAGGLNTDTQYF. The CDR3 DNA reads TGCAGTGCTAGTATAATAGCGGGGGGTCTCAACACAGATACGCAGTATTTT.